The clone carrying this TCR beta chain was counted a few times. Its antigen remains unknown. J gave up 6 bases and V 4 bases, and 4 bases lay outside the gene matches. This CDR3 region has 13 residues. Germline V gene sequence: CDR1 SGHDT, CDR2 YYEEEE. The treatment was: 15 to 20 received Ad26.COV2.S at low or high dose, single or two shots; 5 received placebo; per-sample allocation not given. Repertoires come from day 63 after the first vaccine or placebo injection. Spike of the Wuhan-strain SARS-CoV-2 was expressed by an Ad26 vector, which formed the vaccine. TCRdb's table, derived via immunoSEQ multiplex PCR, lists solely in-frame clones and lacks some. The data show 440,000 or so clones, with 92% seen just once and about 1.7% held by the top ten. The record originates from a study of Ad26.COV2.S vaccination and SARS-CoV-2 variants. Study details: Recipients of Ad26.COV2.S got it intramuscularly, once or twice 56 days apart.

Notes on the study in general: Once vaccination had occurred, spike-specific CD8+ and CD4+ T cell responses reportedly showed substantial breadth. Vaccinated individuals (as opposed to placebo recipients) had higher spike-specific TCR breadth.

V is TRBV5-6 and J is TRBJ2-7, with 10 nucleotides matching TRBD1. Sequences were derived from peripheral blood, sampled in a trial of Ad26.COV2.S vaccine versus placebo. This receptor was identified in a person between 18 and 65 years old who received the Ad26.COV2.S COVID-19 vaccine or a placebo. The CDR3 sequence: CASSRDRGSEQYF. CDR3 nucleotide sequence: TGTGCCAGCAGCAGGGACAGGGGATCCGAGCAGTACTTC.